The entry that follows covers one T cell receptor beta chain sequence. The PCR was carried out with 60 Vbeta primers and 13 Jbeta primers. Data came from immunoSEQ multiplex PCR; TCRdb stores just in-frame clones and leaves some out. The table shows about 150,000 clones, with roughly three fifths occurring only once. These data belong to a study of cytomegalovirus exposure and HLA in healthy donors. There are 16 residues in the CDR3. Germline-derived CDR1 and CDR2 are MNHEY and SMNVEV (reference sequence). V was clipped by 6 bases and J by 0 bases; unmatched bases: 7. Donors consisted of healthy bone marrow donors.

The sample comprised PBMCs. This TCR came from a woman aged 55-69 years in good health and CMV-seronegative. The V gene is TRBV27, the J gene TRBJ2-1; 8 nucleotides agree with TRBD2. The CDR3 loop reads CASRESGRGSYNEQFF. CDR3 bases: TGTGCCAGCAGAGAGAGCGGGAGAGGCTCCTACAATGAGCAGTTCTTC.